This T cell receptor (beta chain) appears in the sequencing data of a study of cytomegalovirus exposure and HLA in healthy donors. With V trimmed by 2 bases and J by 7 bases, 5 bases remained unmatched. Germline V gene sequence: CDR1 SNHLY, CDR2 FYNNEI. The length of the CDR3 is 15 residues. Clones were read by immunoSEQ multiplex PCR, and TCRdb kept only the in-frame ones, dropping some. The data show over 200,000 clones, roughly 90% seen once. Findings and caveats of the study: The dataset shows that most TCR sequences were rare, while some public TCRs occurred in many donors. It was 150 to 200 TCR beta chains that were listed as cytomegalovirus-associated.

As regards this clone: Its antigen is not identified.

This receptor was obtained from a young woman in good health and CMV-seronegative. This chain uses TRBV2 with TRBJ1-4, with TRBD1 identical over 9 bases. The material sequenced was PBMCs. The CDR3 spells CASSELGQGAEKLFF. CDR3 DNA sequence: TGTGCCAGCAGTGAACTGGGACAGGGTGCTGAAAAACTGTTTTTT. Using reference TRBV2 and TRBJ1-4 for the parts outside the CDR3, the full variable domain is EPEVTQTPSHQVTQMGQEVILRCVPISNHLYFYWYRQILGQKVEFLVSFYNNEISEKSEIFDDQFSVERPDGSNFTLKIRSTKLEDSAMYFCASSELGQGAEKLFFGSGTQLSVL.